Shown below are 20 T cell receptor beta chains from a single sample sequenced in a study of cytomegalovirus exposure and HLA in healthy donors. In the PCR, 60 Vbeta and 13 Jbeta primers were used. TCRdb keeps only in-frame clones here, not all; method: immunoSEQ multiplex PCR. The sample holds about 200,000 clones; approximately 82% are singletons and the top ten take approximately 1.5%. Specimen: PBMCs. Receptors originate from a woman aged 18-30 years in good health and CMV-seronegative.

This chain uses TRBV14 with TRBJ2-7; D possibly corresponds to TRBD2 (5 bases). This CDR3 is 17 amino acids long. CDR1 is SGHDN and CDR2 is FVKESK in the germline V gene. V was cut by 0 bases and J by 4 bases, with 19 bases left in between. CDR3 residues: CASSQDPRTELGYEQYV. The CDR3 bases are TGTGCCAGCAGCCAAGATCCCAGGACTGAACTCGGGTACGAGCAGTACGTC.

DNA for the CDR3: TGTGCCATCAGTCGGGGGACTAGCGGCCTAAATGAGCAGTTCTTC. Amino acid sequence: CAISRGTSGLNEQFF. The rearrangement uses TRBV10-3 and TRBJ2-1; 11 bases align to TRBD2. CDR1 and CDR2 from the germline V gene are ENHRY and SYGVKD. The J segment lost 7 bases and the V segment lost 5 bases, leaving 7 bases of the junction unmatched. The CDR3 is 15 amino acids.

This chain joins TRBV4-2 and TRBJ1-4; TRBD1 aligns across 8 bases. The CDR3 is 14 residues long. V shed 4 bases, J shed 7 bases, and the junction held 5 bases outside the gene matches. Germline loops: CDR1 LGHNA, CDR2 YNFKEQ. The CDR3 reads CASSRGQGSEKLFF. CDR3 nucleotides: TGTGCCAGCAGCCGCGGACAGGGCTCTGAAAAACTGTTTTTT.

The V call is TRBV6-5, the J call TRBJ2-3; 10 bases map to TRBD1. This CDR3 has 16 residues. Unmatched junction bases numbered 4, after V lost 4 bases and J lost 0 bases. Germline-derived CDR1 and CDR2 are MNHEY and SVGAGI. The CDR3 reads CASSFDRGLSTDTQYF. The CDR3 nucleotides read TGTGCCAGCAGTTTCGACAGGGGGCTGAGCACAGATACGCAGTATTTT.

The V and J genes are TRBV5-1 and TRBJ2-1, with TRBD1 matching 10 bases. Losses at the gene ends were 4 bases for V and 8 bases for J; bases not matched to a gene: 9. This CDR3 spans 15 amino acids. In germline, CDR1 is SGHRS, CDR2 YFSETQ. CDR3 in DNA: TGCGCCAGCAGCCGCGGGACAGGGGTAGGGTATGAGCAGTTCTTC. This sequence encodes CASSRGTGVGYEQFF.

This clone was detected once. The rearrangement uses TRBV11-3 and TRBJ2-7; 8 bases align to TRBD1. V lost 1 base and J lost 5; bases outside the gene matches: 10. CDR1 and CDR2 from the germline V gene are SGHNT and YENEEA. The CDR3 spans 16 residues. CDR3 DNA sequence: TGTGCCAGCAGCTTAGGGGGGACAGGATCTCGGGACGAGCAGTACTTC. Protein product: CASSLGGTGSRDEQYF. The full variable domain, rest sourced from reference TRBV11-3 and TRBJ2-7, is EAGVVQSPRYKIIEKKQPVAFWCNPISGHNTLYWYLQNLGQGPELLIRYENEEAVDDSQLPKDRFSAERLKGVDSTLKIQPAELGDSAVYLCASSLGGTGSRDEQYFGPGTRLTVT.

The CDR3 DNA follows: TGTGCCAGCAGCGTAGAAACTAGCGGACCCCCCCATGAGCAGTTCTTC. Translated, it gives CASSVETSGPPHEQFF. J is TRBJ2-1 and V is TRBV9; 8 nucleotides align to TRBD2. The germline gives CDR1 SGDLS, CDR2 YYNGEE. The J segment lost 8 bases and the V segment lost 0 bases, leaving 10 bases of the junction unmatched. The CDR3 has 16 residues.

The CDR3 DNA sequence: TGCGCCAGCAGCCAAGGAGTGGGGGGGGAGACCCAGTACTTC. As protein: CASSQGVGGETQYF. V usage is TRBV4-3 and J usage is TRBJ2-5; TRBD2 matches at 7 bases. The trim removed 1 base at V and 5 bases at J, leaving 4 bases unmatched. This CDR3 contains 14 residues. Germline CDR1 is LGHNA and CDR2 is YSLEER.

The chain uses TRBV25-1 and TRBJ2-1; weak D call: TRBD2 (5 bases). The CDR3 is made up of 17 amino acids. V lost 2 bases, J lost 0 bases, and 14 bases lay in between. The germline V gene encodes CDR1 MGHDK and CDR2 SYGVNS. The CDR3 region has the DNA TGTGCCAGCAGTGAAGGGAAAACCGGGAACTCCTACAATGAGCAGTTCTTC. Translated: CASSEGKTGNSYNEQFF.

This chain joins TRBV2 and TRBJ2-3, with 10 bases lining up with TRBD2. Germline values: CDR1 SNHLY, CDR2 FYNNEI. J lost 3 bases, V lost 0 bases, and 3 bases had no gene match. This CDR3 spans 16 amino acids. The CDR3 protein is CASSEAKGLATDTQYF. As DNA, the CDR3 is TGTGCCAGCAGTGAAGCTAAGGGACTAGCGACAGATACGCAGTATTTT.

This chain uses TRBV6-1 with TRBJ2-7; D perhaps matches TRBD2 (6 bases). Per germline, CDR1 MNHNS and CDR2 SASEGT. Trimming removed 1 base from V and 1 base from J, with 23 bases in between. The CDR3 loop spans 19 amino acids. The CDR3 spells CASSEGQGLLTLRSYEQYF. The CDR3 DNA reads as TGTGCCAGCAGTGAAGGGCAGGGACTTTTGACGTTGCGTTCCTACGAGCAGTACTTC.

The CDR3 bases are TGTGCCAGCAGCTTGAATAACCGGGGCACAGATACGCAGTATTTT. This codes for CASSLNNRGTDTQYF. This chain links TRBV7-2 with TRBJ2-3; D gene unclear. The length of the CDR3 is 15 residues. Germline V lookup: CDR1 SGHTA, CDR2 FQGNSA. Trimming took off 3 bases at V and 1 base at J, with 11 bases between the two ends. The full variable domain, in which reference TRBV7-2 and TRBJ2-3 provide the parts outside the CDR3, is GAGVSQSPSNKVTEKGKDVELRCDPISGHTALYWYRQSLGQGLEFLIYFQGNSAPDKSGLPSDRFSAERTGGSVSTLTIQRTQQEDSAVYLCASSLNNRGTDTQYFGPGTRLTVL.

This chain connects TRBV7-8 to TRBJ2-7; D might be TRBD2 (6 bases). Germline CDR1 SGHVS, CDR2 FQNEAQ. The CDR3 extends over 14 amino acids. V lost 1 base, J lost 4 bases, and 11 bases lay in between. The CDR3 DNA is TGTGCCAGCAGCTTAGACCGGGAGTTGTACGAGCAGTACTTC. It translates to CASSLDRELYEQYF.

This chain uses TRBV7-2 with TRBJ2-5; TRBD2 aligns across 8 bases. The CDR3 is 15 residues long. Looked up from germline, CDR1 is SGHTA and CDR2 is FQGNSA. V lost 1 base to trimming and J lost 5 bases; unmatched junction nucleotides: 6. DNA for the CDR3: TGTGCCAGCAGCTTAGGTGGGACGGGAGGGGAGACCCAGTACTTC. Translating it yields CASSLGGTGGETQYF. The entire variable domain, with the rest obtained from reference TRBV7-2 and TRBJ2-5, is as follows: GAGVSQSPSNKVTEKGKDVELRCDPISGHTALYWYRQSLGQGLEFLIYFQGNSAPDKSGLPSDRFSAERTGGSVSTLTIQRTQQEDSAVYLCASSLGGTGGETQYFGPGTRLLVL.

This chain joins TRBV11-2 and TRBJ2-7; weak D call: TRBD1 (5 bases). Germline lookup yields CDR1 SGHAT and CDR2 FQNNGV. The CDR3 covers 13 residues. Trimming stripped 2 bases from V and 6 bases from J, with 11 bases between. CDR3 sequence (DNA): TGTGCCAGCAGCTTACAGGGTTGGGGCGAGCAGTACGTC. It specifies CASSLQGWGEQYV.

This chain joins TRBV27 and TRBJ2-1, with D possibly being TRBD2 (5 bases). V lost 2 bases and J lost 7, with 15 bases in between. The V gene's germline CDR1 is MNHEY and CDR2 SMNVEV (reference sequence). The CDR3 length is 15 residues. DNA of the CDR3: TGTGCCAGCAGTTTACTCGGCGGAACGGGGAATGAGCAGTTCTTC. It is translated as CASSLLGGTGNEQFF.

V and J are TRBV11-2 and TRBJ2-7; 7 positions agree with TRBD1. The V gene end was trimmed by 1 base and the J gene end by 6 bases; junction bases not matched to a gene: 6. The CDR3 sequence is 14 residues long. The germline CDR1 and CDR2 sequences are SGHAT and FQNNGV. CDR3 amino acids: CASSLVGTDSEQYV. In DNA form, the CDR3 reads TGTGCCAGCAGCTTAGTTGGGACAGACTCCGAGCAGTACGTC.

The chain links TRBV2 to TRBJ1-1; the match to TRBD1 covers 7 bases. Trimming at V came to 10 bases and at J to 5 bases, leaving 13 bases not matched to a gene. The CDR3 sequence is 14 residues long. CDR1 SNHLY and CDR2 FYNNEI come from the germline V gene. CDR3 DNA: TGTGCCACCGGGACAGCCAAAATAGGAACTGAAGCTTTCTTT. Translated: CATGTAKIGTEAFF.

V usage is TRBV5-6 and J usage is TRBJ1-1; no clear D. Trimming stripped 7 bases from V and 1 base from J, with 8 bases between. This CDR3 is 12 amino acids long. Germline values: CDR1 SGHDT, CDR2 YYEEEE. The CDR3 region has the DNA TGTGCCAGCTCCCGGGGGAACACTGAAGCTTTCTTT. Translated: CASSRGNTEAFF.

This clone was recorded a few times. V usage is TRBV19 and J usage is TRBJ2-2, with 7 bases aligning to TRBD2. Losses at the gene ends were 1 base for V and 2 bases for J; bases not matched to a gene: 7. Germline-derived CDR1 and CDR2 are LNHDA and SQIVND (reference sequence). The CDR3 contains 17 residues. The CDR3 nucleotides read TGTGCCAGTAGTATAGGAGGGAGGGCCAGAAACACCGGGGAGCTGTTTTTT. This translates into CASSIGGRARNTGELFF.